This TCR beta chain was profiled in a study of CD8 T cells in ankylosing spondylitis. Study results and caveats: Disease-linked clones reportedly showed significant enrichment in matched ankylosing spondylitis synovial fluid. Existing reports had already noted some motif variants in reactive arthritis synovial fluid and blood. It appeared that ankylosing spondylitis blood was characterized by a TCR beta motif of about 8 highly homologous variants.

The sample holds a few counts of this clonotype. Its antigen is not known. Making use of molecular barcodes, quantitative 5'-RACE generated TCR beta libraries. From the 5' RACE reads, TCRdb called clonotypes with MiXCR, one entry per CDR3 protein. The sample includes under 200,000 distinct CDR3 sequences, 8.5% to 10% of them seen just once. The origin of this receptor is a female donor with ankylosing spondylitis or in good health (not recorded which). Sequencing was carried out using blood, either unsorted or a sorted T cell fraction (not recorded which).

CDR3 residues: CASSLEPGSIEQFF. Written as DNA, the CDR3 is TGTGCCAGCAGCTTAGAGCCGGGGTCGATTGAGCAGTTCTTC. The chain links TRBV7-2 to TRBJ2-1, with a tentative D call TRBD2 (5 bases). The CDR3 covers 14 residues. The germline gives CDR1 SGHTA, CDR2 FQGNSA. V lost 1 base and J lost 9, with 13 bases in between.